This passage covers 7 T cell receptor beta chains from one sample sequenced in a study of tumor-infiltrating lymphocytes in primary liver carcinoma. It was from roughly 20-30 mg of unsorted bulk tissue that RNA and DNA were co-extracted. TCR beta cDNA was prepared out of approximately 470 ng total RNA by means of a constant-region primer. The TCR beta library was amplified through three nested multiplex PCR rounds in a modified ARM-PCR procedure. With TRBV1-TRBV30 forward primers and a C-beta reverse primer, the first two PCR rounds were run for around 10 cycles each. TCRdb itself ran the multiplex PCR reads through MiXCR, one entry per CDR3 protein. The sample carries tens of thousands of distinct CDR3 sequences, more than 60% recorded once. The specimen sequenced was tumor-adjacent normal liver tissue. The receptors here all came from a woman in her twenties or thirties with primary liver carcinoma and hepatitis B virus infection.

To note about this clonotype: The junction differs from germline at one of its ends, possibly a read error. The rearrangement joins TRBV7-9 to TRBJ2-1; D is possibly TRBD2 (6 bases). Germline assignment: CDR1 SEHNR and CDR2 FQNEAQ (reference sequence). The CDR3 has 16 amino acids. Here the CDR3 reads CVSSSKGTSRNPEQFF. The CDR3 DNA reads as TGTGTCAGCAGCTCCAAGGGTACTAGCAGAAACCCTGAGCAGTTCTTC.

There are many counts of this clonotype. This chain links TRBV7-9 with TRBJ2-3; D is uncertain. From germline, CDR1 is SEHNR and CDR2 FQNEAQ (reference sequence). The CDR3 contains 12 residues. Trimming stripped 5 bases from V and 2 bases from J, with 5 bases between. The CDR3 here is CASSDHTDTQYF. The CDR3 DNA sequence: TGTGCCAGCAGCGACCACACAGATACGCAGTATTTT.

In regard to this clonotype: One end of the junction is discordant with germline, which a read error may explain. The chain couples TRBV11-2 to TRBJ1-1; 7 bases agree with TRBD1. CDR3 length equals 15 residues. Germline CDR1 and CDR2: SGHAT and FQNNGV. CDR3 sequence reads: CVSSPGTVWDTEVFF. The CDR3, as DNA: TGTGTTAGCAGCCCCGGGACAGTGTGGGACACTGAAGTTTTCTTT.

The rearrangement joins TRBV6-1 to TRBJ1-4; a weak D match, TRBD1 (5 bases). Between the trimmed V and J ends, which lost 5 bases and 8 bases, there was a span of 15 bases. CDR1 and CDR2 from the germline V gene are MNHNS and SASEGT. This CDR3 has 14 residues. The DNA for the CDR3 is TGTGCCAGCAGTCTACGGGGACGTGGCGAAAAACTGTTTTTT. Translating gives CASSLRGRGEKLFF.

About this clonotype: At one of its ends the junction is not consistent with the germline gene, which may arise from a read error. The chain recombines TRBV12-3 or TRBV12-4 with TRBJ2-2; D perhaps matches TRBD1 (6 bases). This CDR3 has 13 amino acids. As DNA, the CDR3 is TGCGCCAGCAGTTTTACAGGGATTGGGGAGCTTTTTTTT. Translated: CASSFTGIGELFF.

This clonotype was recorded a few times. One end of the junction fails to match germline, which may point to a read error. This chain links TRBV10-1 with TRBJ2-7; D gene unclear. This CDR3 region has 12 residues. Germline assignment: CDR1 WNHNN and CDR2 SYGVQD (reference sequence). CDR3 bases: TGCGCCAGCAGTGTAGTATCCCGCGAGCAGTATTTC. Amino acid sequence: CASSVVSREQYF.

This rearrangement joins TRBV6-5 to TRBJ2-7; 10 bases map to TRBD2. The CDR3 is 15 amino acids. The junction had 12 bases not matched to a gene; V was cut back by 4 bases and J by 9 bases. Per germline, CDR1 MNHEY and CDR2 SVGAGI. In DNA form, the CDR3 reads TGTGCCAGCAGTTGCCTGGCTAGCGGGAGTAGTGCGCAGTACTTC. Amino acids: CASSCLASGSSAQYF.